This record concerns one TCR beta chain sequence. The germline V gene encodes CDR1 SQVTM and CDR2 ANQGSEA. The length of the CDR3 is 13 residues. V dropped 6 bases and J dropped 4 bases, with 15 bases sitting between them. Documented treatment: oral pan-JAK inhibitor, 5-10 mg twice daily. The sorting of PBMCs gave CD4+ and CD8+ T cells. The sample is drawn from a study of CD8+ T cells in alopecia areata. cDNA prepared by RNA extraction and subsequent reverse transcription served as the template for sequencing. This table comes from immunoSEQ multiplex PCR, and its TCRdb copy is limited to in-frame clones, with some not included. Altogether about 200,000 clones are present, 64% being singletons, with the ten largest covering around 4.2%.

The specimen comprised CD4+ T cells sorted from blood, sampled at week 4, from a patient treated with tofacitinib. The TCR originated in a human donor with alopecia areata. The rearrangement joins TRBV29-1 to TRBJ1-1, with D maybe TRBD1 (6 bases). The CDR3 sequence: CSVQGYSGTEAFF. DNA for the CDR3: TGCAGCGTCCAGGGGTATTCGGGCACTGAAGCTTTCTTT.